The rows below give T cell receptor beta chains drawn from one sample of a study of T cell changes during pregnancy in multiple sclerosis. Clones were sequenced by immunoSEQ multiplex PCR, and TCRdb holds only the in-frame ones, with some missing. The data hold about 98,000 clones, with 92% observed a single time. Sequenced here: peripheral blood, sampled after pregnancy. All receptors derive from a female donor in good health, enrolled as a control in a pregnancy study. CDR3s include the opening cysteine and the closing phenylalanine or tryptophan. Only some rows state a clone size, as once, few, many or a class for expanded clones.

V gene | clone size | CDR3 protein
TRBV2 | . | CASSGGPNTQYF
TRBV6-5 | . | CASRALNREQFF
TRBV27 | . | CASSLGQNQPQHF
TRBV5-8 | . | CASSPGTSSGSSNEQYF
TRBV6-5 | . | CASRLYLYEQYF
TRBV9 | . | CASSVAKGQGLNEQFF
TRBV5-8 | . | CASSFGTSGYTDTQYF
TRBV5-1 | . | CASSHSGAGENEQYF
TRBV5-6 | . | CASSPDRGLQETQYF
TRBV9 | . | CASSASPQQEAFF
TRBV6-5 | . | CASRGLNQPQHF
TRBV9 | once | CASSVTEGTQYF
TRBV13 | . | CASSFSNEQFF
TRBV9 | . | CASSVSSGGLTDTQYF
TRBV4-1 | . | CASSRGLGNQPQHF
TRBV7-6 | . | CASSPISSGNSYEQYF
TRBV6-4 | . | CASSWTGEGNEQFF
TRBV15 | . | CATSPQRGQGNDGYTF